The present T cell receptor (beta chain) was sequenced within a study of T cells after yellow fever vaccination. Study-level points and caveats: A minor fraction of clonotypes spanned both CD4 and CD8 compartments. Contaminants from the bulk population, in the form of abundant clonotypes, could be found in FACS-sorted repertoires. Re-detected after boosting: most primary clones, 96% of CD4 and less than 90% of CD8.

This clonotype was recorded at least ten times. No antigen is known for it. V was clipped by 3 bases and J by 1 base; unmatched bases: 2. From germline, CDR1 is LGHNA and CDR2 YSLEER. The CDR3 loop spans 14 amino acids. TCRdb analysed the 5' RACE reads with MiXCR anew, one entry per CDR3 protein. Here the sample spans more than 300,000 distinct CDR3 sequences, over 3.5% being singletons. This material consisted of PBMCs, taken 15 days after the yellow fever booster vaccination. This chain links TRBV4-3 with TRBJ2-5, with TRBD1 identical over 7 bases. This TCR came from a man between 18 and 29 years old who received the YFV17D yellow fever vaccine. The CDR3 is CASSQGTAQETQYF. As DNA, the CDR3 is TGCGCCAGCAGCCAGGGGACAGCCCAAGAGACCCAGTACTTC.